A single sample gave rise to the 28 T cell receptor beta chains below, sequenced in a study of blood T cell repertoires in COVID-19. Profiling relied on immunoSEQ multiplex PCR, and the TCRdb table lists in-frame clones only, not all of them. Here the sample spans hundreds of thousands of clones, around 82% being singletons. The sequencing sample was made of peripheral blood. Receptor source: a man at least 80 years old with acute or convalescent COVID-19.

CDR3 sequence: CASSPPGTSSSDTQYF. For the CDR3, the DNA is TGTGCCAGCTCACCACCCGGGACTAGCAGTTCGGATACGCAGTATTTT. This chain joins TRBV18 and TRBJ2-3, with 9 bases lining up with TRBD2. J lost 6 bases, V lost 0 bases, and 7 bases had no gene match. The CDR3 covers 16 residues. Germline V gene data show CDR1 as KGHSH and CDR2 as LQKENI.

The rearrangement links TRBV5-1 to TRBJ1-2; 9 bases align to TRBD1. V trimming: 4 bases; J trimming: 4 bases; junction bases outside the gene matches: 11. The CDR3 covers 16 residues. The germline V gene encodes CDR1 SGHRS and CDR2 YFSETQ. The CDR3 reads CASSDEPGQGSYGYTF. CDR3 nucleotide sequence: TGCGCCAGCAGCGACGAACCGGGACAGGGATCCTATGGCTACACCTTC. Full variable domain (missing parts from reference TRBV5-1 and TRBJ1-2): KAGVTQTPRYLIKTRGQQVTLSCSPISGHRSVSWYQQTPGQGLQFLFEYFSETQRNKGNFPGRFSGRQFSNSRSEMNVSTLELGDSALYLCASSDEPGQGSYGYTFGSGTRLTVV.

This clone was counted only a few times. This sequence joins TRBV10-1 and TRBJ1-5; no reliable D call. CDR1 WNHNN and CDR2 SYGVQD come from the germline V gene (reference sequence). Trimming pared 2 bases from V and 3 bases from J, leaving 5 bases between. This CDR3 comprises 13 residues. The CDR3 spells CASSESYNQPQHF. Here the CDR3 DNA reads TGCGCCAGCAGTGAGAGCTACAATCAGCCCCAGCATTTT.

V usage is TRBV27 and J usage is TRBJ2-5; D possibly corresponds to TRBD2 (7 bases). The germline V gene has CDR1 MNHEY and CDR2 SMNVEV (reference sequence). This CDR3 has 17 residues. The V end was cut by 8 bases, the J end by 5 bases, with 27 bases between. In DNA, the CDR3 is TGTGCCAGCGGGACCCCCGGACGGGGGGCGAGAAAGGAGACCCAGTACTTC. Its protein is CASGTPGRGARKETQYF.

The genes are TRBV29-1 and TRBJ2-7, with 7 bases fitting TRBD1. Germline V gene data show CDR1 as SQVTM and CDR2 as ANQGSEA. Germline trimming cut 6 bases from V and 3 bases from J; bases unmatched to any gene: 5. CDR3 length: 12 residues. The CDR3 DNA reads as TGCAGCGTCCGACAGGGAAGCTACGAGCAGTACTTC. Translated, it gives CSVRQGSYEQYF.

V and J are TRBV28 and TRBJ1-5; D is ambiguous. The germline CDR1 and CDR2 sequences are MDHEN and SYDVKM. CDR3 size: 12 residues. Trimming left V 3 bases short and J 10 bases short, with 10 bases between. The CDR3 spells CASSLEARPQHF. CDR3 coding DNA: TGTGCCAGCAGTTTGGAGGCCCGACCCCAGCATTTT.

V gene TRBV5-1 combines with J gene TRBJ2-3, with TRBD2 as a possible D gene (5 bases). Deletions cut 7 bases from V and 2 bases from J, with 11 bases between. CDR1 is SGHRS and CDR2 is YFSETQ in the germline V gene. The CDR3 loop spans 13 amino acids. CDR3 in amino acids: CASQDLPTDTQYF. The CDR3 bases are TGCGCCAGCCAGGACTTACCCACAGATACGCAGTATTTT.

This chain connects TRBV5-1 to TRBJ2-1; 8 bases align to TRBD1. This CDR3 comprises 14 residues. CDR1 is SGHRS and CDR2 is YFSETQ in the germline V gene. V lost 2 bases, J lost 8 bases, and 6 bases stayed unmatched. The chain's CDR3 is CASSFVGTGDEQFF. As DNA, the CDR3 is TGCGCCAGCAGCTTTGTCGGGACAGGAGATGAGCAGTTCTTC.

V is TRBV6-6 and J is TRBJ1-5; maybe TRBD1 (5 bases). Germline loops: CDR1 MNHNY, CDR2 SVGAGI (reference sequence). Trimming removed 2 bases from V and 7 bases from J, with 15 bases in between. The CDR3 runs to 15 residues. The CDR3, as DNA: TGTGCCAGCAGTTACGGTGGGGCAGGGAAACAGCCCCAGCATTTT. Encoded protein: CASSYGGAGKQPQHF.

The chain is built from TRBV27 and TRBJ2-2, with D uncertain. Germline V gives CDR1 MNHEY, CDR2 SMNVEV (reference sequence). The CDR3 sequence is 17 residues long. The V and J ends lost 5 bases and 5 bases respectively, with 21 bases between them. The CDR3 sequence: CASSHDTFFGGTGELFF. CDR3 nucleotide sequence: TGTGCCAGCAGTCACGACACTTTCTTTGGTGGGACCGGGGAGCTGTTTTTT.

The rearrangement links TRBV29-1 to TRBJ2-3; 7 nucleotides agree with TRBD2. Germline-derived CDR1 and CDR2 are SQVTM and ANQGSEA. Germline trimming cut 6 bases from V and 3 bases from J; bases unmatched to any gene: 6. The CDR3 has 13 residues. The CDR3 nucleotides are TGCAGCGTGGGGGGGAGTACTACAGATACGCAGTATTTT. It translates to CSVGGSTTDTQYF.

The V and J genes are TRBV10-3 and TRBJ2-3, with 8 positions matching TRBD2. CDR1 is ENHRY, CDR2 SYGVKD, per germline. The CDR3 sequence is 15 residues long. The V gene end was trimmed by 0 bases and the J gene end by 3 bases; junction bases not matched to a gene: 2. The CDR3 is CAISESERGTDTQYF. For the CDR3, the DNA is TGTGCCATCAGTGAGTCGGAGCGGGGGACAGATACGCAGTATTTT.

This clone was picked up one time. This chain links TRBV11-3 with TRBJ2-1; 11 nucleotides match TRBD1. After removal of 0 bases from V and 9 bases from J, the junction contained 7 bases not matched to a gene. CDR1 and CDR2 (germline): SGHNT, YENEEA. The CDR3 extends over 16 amino acids. CDR3 residues: CASSLEDRGRGSEQFF. In nucleotides, the CDR3 is TGTGCCAGCAGCTTAGAGGACAGGGGGCGCGGAAGTGAGCAGTTCTTC.

This clone was recorded only once. The gene calls are TRBV7-2 and TRBJ1-2, with a possible D match to TRBD1 (5 bases). The CDR3 contains 14 residues. Germline V gene data show CDR1 as SGHTA and CDR2 as FQGNSA. V was cut by 2 bases and J by 3 bases, with 10 bases left in between. The CDR3 DNA reads TGTGCCAGCAGCTTAAGCGGGACGGACTATGGCTACACCTTC. This gives the protein CASSLSGTDYGYTF.

The chain joins TRBV7-2 to TRBJ2-7; 13 nucleotides match TRBD2. Germline V CDR1 and CDR2: SGHTA, FQGNSA. This CDR3 contains 15 residues. Trimming took 5 bases from V and 6 from J; bases not matched to a gene: 7. DNA for the CDR3: TGTGCCAGCAGCCCCGGACTAGCGGGAGTTGGCGAGCAGTACTTC. Translated: CASSPGLAGVGEQYF.

Only one count was recorded for this clone. V usage is TRBV9 and J usage is TRBJ2-7; 9 positions agree with TRBD1. Germline CDR1 reads SGDLS; CDR2 reads YYNGEE. The CDR3 is 18 residues long. With V trimmed by 4 bases and J by 0 bases, 14 bases remained unmatched. The DNA of the CDR3 is TGTGCCAGCAGCCCCGGGACAGGGTCGAAAAAATTCTCCTACGAGCAGTACTTC. It codes for CASSPGTGSKKFSYEQYF.

This chain uses TRBV28 with TRBJ1-1; weak D call: TRBD1 (5 bases). This CDR3 has 14 amino acids. The V and J ends lost 6 bases and 1 base respectively, with 12 bases between them. The germline V gene has CDR1 MDHEN and CDR2 SYDVKM. DNA for the CDR3: TGTGCCAGCAGATCTACAGGACCGAACACTGAAGCTTTCTTT. As protein: CASRSTGPNTEAFF. The entire variable domain, with the rest obtained from reference TRBV28 and TRBJ1-1, is as follows: DVKVTQSSRYLVKRTGEKVFLECVQDMDHENMFWYRQDPGLGLRLIYFSYDVKMKEKGDIPEGYSVSREKKERFSLILESASTNQTSMYLCASRSTGPNTEAFFGQGTRLTVV.

The chain couples TRBV7-2 to TRBJ2-2; TRBD2 aligns across 7 bases. The CDR3 sequence is 15 residues long. Germline V gives CDR1 SGHTA, CDR2 FQGNSA. The V gene end was trimmed by 4 bases and the J gene end by 2 bases; junction bases not matched to a gene: 4. The CDR3 DNA is TGTGCCAGCAGCTCGGGACTAACAAACACCGGGGAGCTGTTTTTT. This sequence encodes CASSSGLTNTGELFF.

The rearrangement joins TRBV5-1 to TRBJ1-5, with TRBD1 as a possible D gene (5 bases). The CDR3 totals 15 residues. The germline V and J ends were trimmed by 1 base and 4 bases, with 12 bases remaining between them. The germline V gene has CDR1 SGHRS and CDR2 YFSETQ. In DNA, the CDR3 is TGCGCCAGCAGCTTGAGTACAGGTCCGAATCAGCCCCAGCATTTT. Translated: CASSLSTGPNQPQHF. Full variable domain (missing parts from reference TRBV5-1 and TRBJ1-5): KAGVTQTPRYLIKTRGQQVTLSCSPISGHRSVSWYQQTPGQGLQFLFEYFSETQRNKGNFPGRFSGRQFSNSRSEMNVSTLELGDSALYLCASSLSTGPNQPQHFGDGTRLSIL.

V gene TRBV6-5 combines with J gene TRBJ1-5; perhaps TRBD1 as D (6 bases). The CDR3 is 15 residues long. V gave up 0 bases and J gave up 8 bases, with 14 bases separating them. Germline V gives CDR1 MNHEY, CDR2 SVGAGI. The CDR3: CASSYSKGGWEPQHF. The CDR3 DNA sequence: TGTGCCAGCAGTTACTCGAAAGGGGGATGGGAGCCCCAGCATTTT.

The chain carries TRBV28 and TRBJ2-2, with 9 positions matching TRBD1. Germline V gene data show CDR1 as MDHEN and CDR2 as SYDVKM. CDR3 size: 15 residues. Trimming took 6 bases from V and 6 from J; bases not matched to a gene: 8. The CDR3 sequence is CASRGQGRRPGELFF. In DNA form, the CDR3 reads TGTGCCAGCAGGGGACAGGGTCGTCGTCCCGGGGAGCTGTTTTTT.

The chain joins TRBV27 to TRBJ2-2; D perhaps matches TRBD1 (5 bases). Looked up from germline, CDR1 is MNHEY and CDR2 is SMNVEV (reference sequence). The CDR3 runs to 13 residues. The germline V and J ends were trimmed by 10 bases and 4 bases, with 13 bases remaining between them. The CDR3 loop reads CAKLDRCTGELFF. The CDR3 coding sequence is TGTGCCAAACTCGACAGATGCACCGGGGAGCTGTTTTTT.

The chain carries TRBV24-1 and TRBJ2-1, with 13 positions matching TRBD2. The germline CDR1 and CDR2 sequences are KGHDR and SFDVKD. V dropped 4 bases and J dropped 9; count of bases not matched to a gene: 5. CDR3 length: 15 residues. The CDR3 DNA reads TGTGCCACCAGTGACGGACTAGCGGGAGATTTTGAGCAGTTCTTC. It yields the protein CATSDGLAGDFEQFF.

The chain has TRBV3-1 (or the pseudogene TRBV3-2) and TRBJ2-2; D possibly corresponds to TRBD2 (5 bases). This CDR3 comprises 14 residues. Germline V lookup: CDR1 LGHDT, CDR2 YNNKEL (reference sequence). Trimming pared 6 bases from V and 5 bases from J, leaving 13 bases between. This CDR3 reads CASRQNRGTGELFF. The CDR3 DNA reads as TGTGCCAGCAGACAGAATCGAGGGACCGGGGAGCTGTTTTTT.

The J gene is TRBJ2-7, the V gene TRBV20-1; D uncertain. V dropped 5 bases and J dropped 5 bases, with 7 bases sitting between them. CDR1 and CDR2 from the germline V gene are DFQATT and SNEGSKA (reference sequence). The CDR3 is 10 amino acids. CDR3: CSAQQDEQYF. Written as DNA, the CDR3 is TGCAGTGCTCAGCAGGACGAGCAGTACTTC.

The table lists this clone with a few counts. This chain joins TRBV6-5 and TRBJ2-7; possibly TRBD1 for D (6 bases). V lost 6 bases and J lost 0, with 12 bases in between. This CDR3 has 14 residues. CDR1 and CDR2 from the germline V gene are MNHEY and SVGAGI. Here the CDR3 DNA reads TGTGCCAGCAGGCGACAGGAGGACTCCTACGAGCAGTACTTC. Amino acid sequence: CASRRQEDSYEQYF.

The chain joins TRBV7-9 to TRBJ2-1, with 8 nucleotides matching TRBD1. The length of the CDR3 is 16 residues. V lost 4 bases to trimming and J lost 3 bases; unmatched junction nucleotides: 8. CDR1 SEHNR and CDR2 FQNEAQ come from the germline V gene (reference sequence). CDR3 nucleotides: TGTGCCAGCAGCTCAGGACAGGGAATGCTCTACAATGAGCAGTTCTTC. Translation gives CASSSGQGMLYNEQFF. The whole variable domain, remainder taken from reference TRBV7-9 and TRBJ2-1, is DTGVSQNPRHKITKRGQNVTFRCDPISEHNRLYWYRQTLGQGPEFLTYFQNEAQLEKSRLLSDRFSAERPKGSFSTLEIQRTEQGDSAMYLCASSSGQGMLYNEQFFGPGTRLTVL.

The chain combines TRBV28 with TRBJ1-1; 7 bases are a match to TRBD1. The CDR3 contains 15 residues. V shed 7 bases and J 4 bases; nucleotides not matched to a gene: 12. The V gene's germline CDR1 is MDHEN and CDR2 SYDVKM. The CDR3 protein is CASTSLTDRSTEAFF. The CDR3 DNA reads TGTGCCAGCACCAGTTTGACGGACAGGAGCACTGAAGCTTTCTTT.